The clone carrying this T cell receptor beta chain was counted between two and nine times. Its antigen is unidentified. The sample is drawn from a study of T cell responses to AZD1222 COVID-19 vaccine. The protocol was immunoSEQ multiplex PCR, while the TCRdb copy is restricted to in-frame clones and leaves out a portion. This table holds about 160,000 clones, about 93% found once. The CDR3 covers 16 residues. Per germline, CDR1 LNHDA and CDR2 SQIVND (reference sequence). V was clipped by 3 bases and J by 0 bases; unmatched bases: 4. Overall study findings and caveats: Among vaccine-associated CD4 TCRs, coverage spanned spike, with dominance at 160-218 and 743-854. The sample set comprised mostly white British donors with more females, and clonal diversity was possibly underestimated. Receipt of two AZD1222 doses was followed by a rise in Spike-specific TCR breadth and depth.

The source is an adult who received the AZD1222 COVID-19 vaccine. This sample comprised peripheral blood, obtained 28 days after the second AZD1222 dose. V is TRBV19 and J is TRBJ2-7, with TRBD2 matching over 11 bases. This chain's CDR3 is CASSMLAGGSSYEQYF. Written as DNA, the CDR3 is TGTGCCAGTAGTATGCTAGCGGGAGGTAGCTCCTACGAGCAGTACTTC.